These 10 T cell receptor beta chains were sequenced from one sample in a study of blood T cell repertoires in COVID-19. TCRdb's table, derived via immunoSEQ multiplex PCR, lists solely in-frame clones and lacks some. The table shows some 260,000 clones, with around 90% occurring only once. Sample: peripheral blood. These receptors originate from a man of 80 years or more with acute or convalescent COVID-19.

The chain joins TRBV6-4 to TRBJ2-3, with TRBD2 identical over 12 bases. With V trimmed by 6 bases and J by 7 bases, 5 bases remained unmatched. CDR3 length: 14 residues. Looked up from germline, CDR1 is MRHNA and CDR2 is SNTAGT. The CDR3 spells CASSTLAGGNTQYF. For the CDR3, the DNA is TGTGCCAGCAGCACCCTAGCGGGGGGGAATACGCAGTATTTT.

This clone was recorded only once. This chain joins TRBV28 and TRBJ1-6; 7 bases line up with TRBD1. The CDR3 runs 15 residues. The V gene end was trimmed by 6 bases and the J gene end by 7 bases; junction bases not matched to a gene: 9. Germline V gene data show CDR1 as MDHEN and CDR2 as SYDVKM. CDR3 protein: CASRSDRVPNSPLHF. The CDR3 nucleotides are TGTGCCAGCAGATCTGACAGGGTACCGAATTCACCCCTCCACTTT.

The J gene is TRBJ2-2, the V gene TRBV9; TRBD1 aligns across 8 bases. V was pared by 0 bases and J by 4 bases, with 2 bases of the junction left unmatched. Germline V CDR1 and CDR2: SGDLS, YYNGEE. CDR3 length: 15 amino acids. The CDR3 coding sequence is TGTGCCAGCAGCGTAGGACAGGGGATCACCGGGGAGCTGTTTTTT. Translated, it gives CASSVGQGITGELFF.

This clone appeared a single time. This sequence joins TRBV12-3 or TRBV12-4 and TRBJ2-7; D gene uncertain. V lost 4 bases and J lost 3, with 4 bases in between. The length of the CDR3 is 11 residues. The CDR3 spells CASSSYYEQYF. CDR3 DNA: TGTGCCAGCAGTTCCTACTACGAGCAGTACTTC.

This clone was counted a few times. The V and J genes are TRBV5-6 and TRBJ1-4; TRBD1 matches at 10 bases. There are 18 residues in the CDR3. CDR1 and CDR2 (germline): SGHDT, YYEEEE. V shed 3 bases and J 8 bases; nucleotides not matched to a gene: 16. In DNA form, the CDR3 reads TGTGCCAGCAGCTGGACATCCGCCGGGACAGGGGTTCGGGAAAAACTGTTTTTT. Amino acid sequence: CASSWTSAGTGVREKLFF.

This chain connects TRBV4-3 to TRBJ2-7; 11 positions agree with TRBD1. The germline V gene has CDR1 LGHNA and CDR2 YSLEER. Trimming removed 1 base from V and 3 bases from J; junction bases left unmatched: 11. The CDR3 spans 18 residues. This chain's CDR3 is CASSQGRLGQGAYYEQYF. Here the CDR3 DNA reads TGCGCCAGCAGCCAAGGACGGCTCGGACAGGGGGCTTACTACGAGCAGTACTTC.

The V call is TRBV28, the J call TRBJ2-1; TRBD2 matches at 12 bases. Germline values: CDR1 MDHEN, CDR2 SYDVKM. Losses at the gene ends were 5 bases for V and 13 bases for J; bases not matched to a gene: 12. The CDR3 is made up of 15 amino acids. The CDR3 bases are TGTGCCAGCAGTCCCCGGACTAGCGGGATTGAGGCCCAGTTCTTC. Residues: CASSPRTSGIEAQFF. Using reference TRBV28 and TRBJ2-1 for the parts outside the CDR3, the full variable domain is DVKVTQSSRYLVKRTGEKVFLECVQDMDHENMFWYRQDPGLGLRLIYFSYDVKMKEKGDIPEGYSVSREKKERFSLILESASTNQTSMYLCASSPRTSGIEAQFFGPGTRLTVL.

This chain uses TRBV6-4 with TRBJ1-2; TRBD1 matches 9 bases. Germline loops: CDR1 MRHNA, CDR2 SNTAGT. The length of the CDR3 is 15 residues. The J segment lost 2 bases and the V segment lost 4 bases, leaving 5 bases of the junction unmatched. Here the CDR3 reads CASSAEQGANYGYTF. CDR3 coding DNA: TGTGCCAGCAGTGCAGAACAGGGGGCGAACTATGGCTACACCTTC.

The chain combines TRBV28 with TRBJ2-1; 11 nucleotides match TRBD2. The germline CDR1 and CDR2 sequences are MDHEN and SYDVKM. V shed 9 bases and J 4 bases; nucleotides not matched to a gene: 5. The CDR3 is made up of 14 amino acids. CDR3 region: CASHGTSGYNEQFF. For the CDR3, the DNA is TGTGCCAGTCATGGGACTAGCGGATACAATGAGCAGTTCTTC.

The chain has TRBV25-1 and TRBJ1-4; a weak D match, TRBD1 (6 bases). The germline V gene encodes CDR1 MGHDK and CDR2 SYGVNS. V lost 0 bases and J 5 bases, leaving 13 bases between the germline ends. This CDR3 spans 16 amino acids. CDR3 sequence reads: CASSEYRGAVNEKLFF. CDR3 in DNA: TGTGCCAGCAGTGAATATCGGGGGGCAGTGAATGAAAAACTGTTTTTT.